This T cell receptor beta chain was sequenced for a study of blood T cells in healthy people across ages. General study points: The unsorted PBMCs prevented any conclusive comparison of naive versus antigen-experienced cells. TCR beta diversity was tightly associated with the proportion of naive T cells. Lack of knowledge of donor CMV status possibly confounded expanded clonotype changes.

Next came a second PCR, run for about 7 to 12 cycles, which used a sample-barcoded 5' primer along with a J-beta primer mix. TCRdb fed the 5' RACE reads into MiXCR, producing one record per CDR3 protein. The sample carries hundreds of thousands of distinct CDR3 sequences, less than 35% recorded once. There are 18 residues in the CDR3. Germline CDR1 MDHEN, CDR2 SYDVKM. Between the trimmed V and J ends, which lost 3 bases and 11 bases, there was a span of 31 bases. Regarding this clonotype: Antigen specificity is unknown. It may be a read error: a sequence one base away is much more abundant.

Sequenced: blood. This receptor was taken from a woman of 80 years or more in good health. The chain uses TRBV28 and TRBJ2-5, with D possibly being TRBD2 (6 bases). The CDR3 DNA follows: TGTGCCAGCAGTTTCTCCGGGGCGGGGCAAAAAGACTACAATGAGCAGTACTTC. Translated, it gives CASSFSGAGQKDYNEQYF. The full variable domain, rest sourced from reference TRBV28 and TRBJ2-5, is DVKVTQSSRYLVKRTGEKVFLECVQDMDHENMFWYRQDPGLGLRLIYFSYDVKMKEKGDIPEGYSVSREKKERFSLILESASTNQTSMYLCASSFSGAGQKDYNEQYFGPGTRLLVL.